This T cell receptor (beta chain) was profiled in a study of T cell responses to AZD1222 COVID-19 vaccine. This clone was recorded a few times. The target antigen is unknown. The CDR3 loop spans 18 amino acids. J lost 1 base, V lost 4 bases, and 10 bases had no gene match. CDR1 and CDR2 from the germline V gene are MNHEY and SMNVEV (reference sequence). Sequenced by immunoSEQ multiplex PCR; TCRdb stores in-frame clones only, minus some. The sample lists 80,000 or so clones; 80% to 95% were seen once. General study points: Baseline testing showed seropositivity in only six AZD1222 recipients. A reported finding is that nearly half of spike-specific TCRs target unmutated variant regions. Receipt of two AZD1222 doses was followed by a rise in Spike-specific TCR breadth and depth. Clonal diversity may have been underestimated in mostly white British donors.

Here the sequenced sample was peripheral blood, taken 28 days after the second AZD1222 dose. The clonotype comes from an adult who received the AZD1222 COVID-19 vaccine. This chain links TRBV27 with TRBJ1-4, with 9 bases fitting TRBD1. The CDR3 spells CASSSLGTGIQTNEKLFF. The CDR3 coding sequence is TGTGCCAGCAGTTCTCTGGGGACAGGGATACAAACTAATGAAAAACTGTTTTTT.